Listed below are T cell receptor beta chains from one sample, sequenced in a study of shared clonotypes between healthy human individuals. Clones were read by immunoSEQ multiplex PCR, and TCRdb kept only the in-frame ones, dropping some. In the table there are 2,500,000 or so clones, around 90% of which are singletons. The sample was naive CD4+ T cells sorted from blood. The receptors shown here come from a man between 18 and 35 years old in good health. CDR3s include the opening cysteine and the closing phenylalanine or tryptophan. D genes are given only for firm matches. Not every row has a clone size; where given, it reads once, few, many or a size class.

v_gene	j_gene	abundance	d_gene	CDR3aa	CDR3nt
TRBV19	TRBJ1-1	-	-	CASYRLGNTEAFF	TGTGCCAGTTACCGTCTAGGGAACACTGAAGCTTTCTTT
TRBV18	TRBJ2-6	-	-	CASSPAASGANVLTF	TGTGCCAGCTCCCCCGCGGCTTCTGGGGCCAACGTCCTGACTTTC
TRBV30	TRBJ2-3	once	TRBD2	CAWSSLAGRRSDTQYF	TGTGCCTGGAGTTCCCTAGCGGGCCGGCGGTCGGATACGCAGTATTTT
TRBV5-3	TRBJ2-7	-	-	CARSLVPPATNPREQYF	TGTGCCAGAAGCTTGGTTCCCCCAGCGACAAACCCGAGGGAGCAGTACTTC
TRBV5-4	TRBJ2-7	once	-	CASSLQNSRVEQYF	TGTGCCAGCAGCTTACAAAATTCTAGGGTCGAGCAGTACTTC
TRBV18	TRBJ2-7	-	-	CASSPRNQGGSFYEQYF	TGTGCCAGCTCACCAAGAAATCAGGGTGGTTCGTTCTACGAGCAGTACTTC
TRBV5-6	TRBJ2-7	-	-	CASSGLTYEQYF	TGTGCCAGCAGCGGCCTAACCTACGAGCAGTACTTC
TRBV2	TRBJ2-2	once	-	CASSELGTNTGELFF	TGTGCCAGCAGTGAACTGGGGACGAACACCGGGGAGCTGTTTTTT
TRBV7-9	TRBJ2-5	once	TRBD2	CASGLAGVETQYF	TGTGCCAGCGGCCTAGCGGGGGTGGAGACCCAGTACTTC
TRBV6-5	TRBJ2-3	-	TRBD1	CASSTGGQPKQYF	TGTGCCAGCAGTACAGGGGGACAGCCAAAACAGTATTTT
TRBV7-8	TRBJ1-1	-	-	CASSFQGGASEAFF	TGTGCCAGCAGCTTTCAAGGGGGAGCCTCCGAAGCTTTCTTT
TRBV16	TRBJ1-2	once	-	CASSPDGNYGYTF	TGTGCCAGCAGCCCGGACGGGAACTATGGCTACACCTTC
TRBV6-5	TRBJ1-1	-	-	CASTGRHVTGSEAFF	TGTGCCAGCACGGGGAGGCATGTTACGGGCTCTGAAGCTTTCTTT
TRBV7-2	TRBJ2-7	once	TRBD1	CASSLDREGEQYF	TGTGCCAGCAGCCTTGACAGGGAAGGCGAGCAGTACTTC
TRBV5-1	TRBJ1-4	-	-	CASSLFGWDEKLFF	TGCGCCAGCAGCTTGTTCGGTTGGGACGAAAAACTGTTTTTT
TRBV10-3	TRBJ2-7	-	TRBD1	CAISPGQGTYEQYF	TGTGCCATCAGTCCGGGACAGGGTACCTACGAGCAGTACTTC
TRBV11-2	TRBJ1-1	-	-	CASRLTGYTEAFF	TGTGCCAGCAGGTTAACGGGGTACACTGAAGCTTTCTTT
TRBV5-8	TRBJ1-5	-	TRBD1	CASSYATGTVNQPQHF	TGTGCCAGCAGCTACGCGACAGGGACGGTCAATCAGCCCCAGCATTTT
TRBV5-4	TRBJ2-7	-	-	CASSLYGSAGYEQYF	TGTGCCAGCAGTCTATACGGATCCGCCGGCTACGAGCAGTACTTC
TRBV4-1	TRBJ1-1	few	-	CASSQVRDIEAFF	TGCGCCAGCAGCCAAGTGCGGGACATTGAAGCTTTCTTT
TRBV19	TRBJ1-1	-	TRBD1	CASSTDRANTEAFF	TGTGCCAGTAGTACGGACAGGGCGAACACTGAAGCTTTCTTT
TRBV6-5	TRBJ2-5	once	TRBD1	CASSYSSTGGETQYF	TGTGCCAGCAGTTACTCGTCGACAGGGGGAGAGACCCAGTACTTC
TRBV6-1	TRBJ1-5	-	-	CASSRTDNQPQHF	TGTGCCAGCAGTAGGACGGACAATCAGCCCCAGCATTTT
TRBV28	TRBJ1-6	-	-	CGIGPSRSPLHF	TGTGGAATAGGACCCAGCAGATCACCCCTCCACTTT
TRBV10-3	TRBJ2-7	-	TRBD1	CASMTGVGEQYF	TGTGCCAGCATGACAGGGGTGGGCGAGCAGTACTTC
TRBV7-3	TRBJ2-7	once	TRBD2	CASTPIPGLVSEQYF	TGTGCCAGCACTCCTATTCCGGGACTAGTCAGCGAGCAGTACTTC
TRBV2	TRBJ2-7	-	-	CASRPPGGGRGEQYF	TGTGCCAGCAGACCGCCCGGGGGCGGGAGAGGCGAGCAGTACTTC
TRBV19	TRBJ2-7	-	TRBD1	CASSIGGTGPYEQYF	TGTGCCAGTAGTATTGGCGGGACAGGACCCTACGAGCAGTACTTC
TRBV29-1	TRBJ1-2	-	-	CGSLDGGYTF	TGCGGATCGCTGGATGGGGGCTACACCTTC